The next 7 T cell receptor beta chains were all read from a single sample in a study of PD-1 blockade in classical Hodgkin lymphoma. The repertoire was sequenced with immunoSEQ multiplex PCR; TCRdb's copy has only in-frame clones and lacks some. The sample lists almost 15,000 clones, around 90% occurring once. The time point is: cycle 4 day 1 (C4D1), after six to seven weeks of nivolumab. Relapses following autologous stem cell transplantation were seen in all patients, with brentuximab vedotin exposure varying. Thawed PBMCs were the source of CD8+ T cells, obtained through magnetic negative selection. This specimen was CD8+ T cells from blood, taken before the fourth cycle of nivolumab. The receptors originated from a human donor with classical Hodgkin lymphoma.

This clone has only one observation. The chain employs TRBV7-2 and TRBJ2-3; perhaps TRBD1 as D (5 bases). The germline V gene has CDR1 SGHTA and CDR2 FQGNSA. The CDR3 covers 14 residues. The germline V and J ends were trimmed by 1 base and 2 bases, with 7 bases remaining between them. The CDR3 DNA sequence: TGTGCCAGCAGCTTAGGGACAACCACAGATACGCAGTATTTT. Its protein is CASSLGTTTDTQYF.

The chain employs TRBV11-3 and TRBJ2-2; no firm D call. The V gene's germline CDR1 is SGHNT and CDR2 YENEEA. The length of the CDR3 is 13 residues. The V and J ends lost 1 base and 4 bases respectively, with 4 bases between them. CDR3 sequence reads: CASSLVFTGELFF. The CDR3 DNA sequence: TGTGCCAGCAGCTTAGTCTTCACCGGGGAGCTGTTTTTT.

The CDR3: CASSEQGGGTEAFF. Written as DNA, the CDR3 is TGTGCCAGCAGTGAACAGGGGGGGGGAACTGAAGCTTTCTTT. This chain connects TRBV2 to TRBJ1-1; 7 nucleotides line up with TRBD1. The CDR3 consists of 14 residues. V lost 2 bases to trimming and J lost 5 bases; unmatched junction nucleotides: 5. CDR1 SNHLY and CDR2 FYNNEI come from the germline V gene. The full variable domain, with the rest looked up from reference TRBV2 and TRBJ1-1, is EPEVTQTPSHQVTQMGQEVILRCVPISNHLYFYWYRQILGQKVEFLVSFYNNEISEKSEIFDDQFSVERPDGSNFTLKIRSTKLEDSAMYFCASSEQGGGTEAFFGQGTRLTVV.

This chain joins TRBV13 and TRBJ1-6; D unresolved. This CDR3 is built from 15 residues. Per the germline V gene, CDR1 is PRHDT and CDR2 is FYEKMQ (reference sequence). The V end was cut by 4 bases, the J end by 0 bases, with 7 bases between. The CDR3 is CASSSSGSYNSPLHF. The CDR3 DNA follows: TGTGCCAGCAGCTCAAGTGGCTCCTATAATTCACCCCTCCACTTT.

The chain employs TRBV21-1 and TRBJ2-7; the table calls TRBD2, which could not be checked here. TRBV21-1 is labeled a pseudogene. The CDR3 runs to 12 residues. The CDR3 DNA is TGTGCCCGAAGGCTAGGCCATAGCGAGCAGTACTTC. Its translation is CARRLGHSEQYF.

This rearrangement joins TRBV4-1 to TRBJ2-7; D uncertain. Trimming shortened V by 0 bases and J by 5 bases, and 5 bases separated the two germline ends. The CDR3 is 12 residues long. Germline V gene data show CDR1 as MGHRA and CDR2 as YSYEKL. The CDR3 sequence: CASSQDPHEQYF. CDR3 sequence (DNA): TGCGCCAGCAGCCAAGACCCACACGAGCAGTACTTC.

This clone showed up just a few times. The chain carries TRBV5-5 and TRBJ2-7, with 9 bases fitting TRBD1. V lost 0 bases to trimming and J lost 0 bases; unmatched junction nucleotides: 10. This CDR3 spans 18 amino acids. Germline CDR1 and CDR2: SGHKS and YYEKEE (reference sequence). For the CDR3, the DNA is TGTGCCAGCAGCTTGGAGGGGATATTGGGACAGGGCTCCTACGAGCAGTACTTC. Protein product: CASSLEGILGQGSYEQYF.